This T cell receptor beta chain was documented in a study of CD8+ T cells in alopecia areata. Overall study context: Treated patients were dosed with oral tofacitinib, taking 5 to 10 mg twice daily. The duration of tofacitinib was 6 to 18 months, with 6 months off drug afterward. Findings of the study overall: Scalp samples also yield sequences from resident alphabeta T cells of normal skin. Especially in alopecia totalis/universalis, lesional scalp showed greater clonality than normal scalp did.

As to this clone: The antigen is undetermined.

Extraction and reverse transcription of RNA yielded cDNA as the sequencing template. TCRdb's table, derived via immunoSEQ multiplex PCR, lists solely in-frame clones and lacks some. This sample yields roughly 6,900 clones, of which about 70% are seen a single time; about 22% belongs to the top ten. From alopecia areata patients, lesional scalp punch biopsies and peripheral blood were collected. CDR3 length: 14 residues. V was clipped by 6 bases and J by 7 bases; unmatched bases: 9. Germline lookup yields CDR1 MNHNS and CDR2 SASEGT. The sequence came from a human donor with alopecia areata. The sequences come from skin, collected at week 0. The chain combines TRBV6-1 with TRBJ1-2; 9 positions match TRBD1. The CDR3 DNA is TGTGCCAGCAGGGTGGGACAGGGAATCTCTGGCTACACCTTC. Its translation is CASRVGQGISGYTF.